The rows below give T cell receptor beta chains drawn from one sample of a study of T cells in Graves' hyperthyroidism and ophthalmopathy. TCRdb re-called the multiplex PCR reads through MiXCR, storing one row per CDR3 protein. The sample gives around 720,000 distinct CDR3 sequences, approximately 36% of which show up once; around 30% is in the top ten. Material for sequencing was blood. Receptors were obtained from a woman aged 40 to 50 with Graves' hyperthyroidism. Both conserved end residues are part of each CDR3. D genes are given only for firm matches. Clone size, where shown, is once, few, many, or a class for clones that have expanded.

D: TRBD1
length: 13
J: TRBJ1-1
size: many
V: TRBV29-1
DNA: TGCAGCGCCTGGACAGGGGGCATGACTGAAGCTTTCTTT
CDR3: CSAWTGGMTEAFF

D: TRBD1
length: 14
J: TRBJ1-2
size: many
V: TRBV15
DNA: TGTGCCACCAGCAGTTCGGGACAGCTCTATGGCTACACCTTC
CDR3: CATSSSGQLYGYTF

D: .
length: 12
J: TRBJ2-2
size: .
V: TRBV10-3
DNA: TGTGCCATCAGTGAGCAGGGACAGGAGCTGTTTTTT
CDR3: CAISEQGQELFF

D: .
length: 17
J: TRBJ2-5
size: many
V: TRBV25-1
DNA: TGTGCCAGCAGTGAAGGGAGTTACGTGGGAGGCCAAGAGACCCAGTACTTC
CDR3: CASSEGSYVGGQETQYF

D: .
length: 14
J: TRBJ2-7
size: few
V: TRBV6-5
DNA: TGTGCCAGCAGTTACTCGCGGGCCACCTACGAGCAGTACTTC
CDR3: CASSYSRATYEQYF

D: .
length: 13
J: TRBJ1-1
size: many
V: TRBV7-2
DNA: TGTGCCAGCAGCTTAGGGTCTTACACTGAAGCTTTCTTT
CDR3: CASSLGSYTEAFF

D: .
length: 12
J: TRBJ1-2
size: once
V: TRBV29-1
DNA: TGCAGCAGTGCCGGGGTAGGCTATGGCTACACCTTC
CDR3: CSSAGVGYGYTF

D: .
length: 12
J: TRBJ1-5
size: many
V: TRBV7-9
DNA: TGTGCCAGCAGCTTAAATCTAGAGCCCCAGCATTTT
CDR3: CASSLNLEPQHF

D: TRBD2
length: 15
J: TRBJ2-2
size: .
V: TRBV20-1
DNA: TGCAGTGCTACCAGACTAGCGGAAAACACCGGGGAGCTGTTTTTT
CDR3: CSATRLAENTGELFF

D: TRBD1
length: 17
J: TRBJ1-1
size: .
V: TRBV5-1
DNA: TGCGCCAGCAGCCAGAGGGACAGGGTGTTCGTGAACACTGAAGCTTTCTTT
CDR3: CASSQRDRVFVNTEAFF

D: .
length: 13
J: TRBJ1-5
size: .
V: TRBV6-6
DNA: TGTGCCAGCAGTTGGTCGGGCAATCAGCCCCAGCATTTT
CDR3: CASSWSGNQPQHF

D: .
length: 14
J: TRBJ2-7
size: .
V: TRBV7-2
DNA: TGTGCCAGCAGCTTAGGTGGGGTCTTCTACGAGCAGTACTTC
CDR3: CASSLGGVFYEQYF

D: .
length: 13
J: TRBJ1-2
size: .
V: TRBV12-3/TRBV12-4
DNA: TGTGCCAGCAGTTCTATAGGTGACTATGGCTACACCTTC
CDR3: CASSSIGDYGYTF

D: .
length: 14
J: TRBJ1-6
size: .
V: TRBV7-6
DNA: TGTGCCAGCAGCTTAGAGGGGGAGTATTCACCCCTCCACTTT
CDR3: CASSLEGEYSPLHF

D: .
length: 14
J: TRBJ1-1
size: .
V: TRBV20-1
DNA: TGCAGTGCTAGGGAGGGGTTGTATGTTTCTGAAGCTTTCTTT
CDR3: CSAREGLYVSEAFF

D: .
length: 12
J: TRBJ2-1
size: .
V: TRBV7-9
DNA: TGTGCCAGCAGCTTAGGACGGGGCCTAAGGTTCTTC
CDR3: CASSLGRGLRFF

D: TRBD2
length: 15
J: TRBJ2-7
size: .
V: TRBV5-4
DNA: TGTGCCGGCAGCGGGGGAAAAGGGATGGCCGGCGAGCAGTACTTC
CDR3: CAGSGGKGMAGEQYF

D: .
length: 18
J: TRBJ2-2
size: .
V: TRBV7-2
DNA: TGTGCCAGCAGCCTCCTCTCCGACTCTATAAAGAACACCGGGGAGCTGTTTTTT
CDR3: CASSLLSDSIKNTGELFF

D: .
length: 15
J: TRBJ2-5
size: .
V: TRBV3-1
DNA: TGTGCCAGCAGCCAAGTAGGATCGATAGGGGAGACCCAGTACTTC
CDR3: CASSQVGSIGETQYF

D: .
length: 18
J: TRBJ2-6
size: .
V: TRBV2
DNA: TGTGCCAGCAGTGTCCAGCGAAGGTTTCCTTCTGGGGCCAACGTCCTGACTTTC
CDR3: CASSVQRRFPSGANVLTF

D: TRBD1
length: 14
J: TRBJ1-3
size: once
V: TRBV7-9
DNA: TGTGCCAGCAGCTTAGGCGGGACAGGGGACACCATATATTTT
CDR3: CASSLGGTGDTIYF

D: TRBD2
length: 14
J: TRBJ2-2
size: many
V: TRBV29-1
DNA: TGCAGCGCCCGGACTAGCGCTTACACCGGGGAGCTGTTTTTT
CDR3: CSARTSAYTGELFF

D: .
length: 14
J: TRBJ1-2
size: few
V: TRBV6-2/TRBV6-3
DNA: TGTGCCAGCAGTTACGGGGAATCGGGCTATGGCTACACCTTC
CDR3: CASSYGESGYGYTF

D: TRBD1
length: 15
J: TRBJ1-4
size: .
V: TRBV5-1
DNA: TGCGCCAGCAGCTCACAGGGGGCTCTGGAAGAAAAACTGTTTTTT
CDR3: CASSSQGALEEKLFF

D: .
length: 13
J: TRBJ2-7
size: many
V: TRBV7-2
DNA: TGTGCCAGCAGCTTGACCTCCTCCTACGAGCAGTGCTTC
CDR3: CASSLTSSYEQCF

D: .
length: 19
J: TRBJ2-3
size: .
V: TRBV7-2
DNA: TGTGCCAGCAGTTCATTCAGGGAGAAAACCTCCTCTGGCACAGATACGCAGTATTTT
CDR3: CASSSFREKTSSGTDTQYF

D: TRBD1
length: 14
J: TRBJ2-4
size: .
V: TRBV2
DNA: TGTGCCAGCAGTCCCCGGGACAGTTCGAACATTCAGTACTTC
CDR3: CASSPRDSSNIQYF

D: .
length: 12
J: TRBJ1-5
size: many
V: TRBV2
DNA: TGTGCCAGTGCCGGGGACAATCAGCCCCAGCATTTT
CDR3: CASAGDNQPQHF

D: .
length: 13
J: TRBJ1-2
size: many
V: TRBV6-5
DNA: TGTGCCAGCAGTTACTCGACGGGTTATGGCTACACCTTC
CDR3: CASSYSTGYGYTF

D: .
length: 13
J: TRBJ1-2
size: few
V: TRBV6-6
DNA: TGTGCCAGCAGGGGACCCCGCAGCTATGGCTACACCTTC
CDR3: CASRGPRSYGYTF

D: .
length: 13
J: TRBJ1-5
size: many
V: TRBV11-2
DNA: TGTGCCAGCAGCCGGGGCGCGGAGCAGCCCCAGCATTTT
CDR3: CASSRGAEQPQHF

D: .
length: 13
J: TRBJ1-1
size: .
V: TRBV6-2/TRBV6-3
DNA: TGTGCCAGCAAGGATGGGGGTTACACTGAAGCTTTCTTT
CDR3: CASKDGGYTEAFF